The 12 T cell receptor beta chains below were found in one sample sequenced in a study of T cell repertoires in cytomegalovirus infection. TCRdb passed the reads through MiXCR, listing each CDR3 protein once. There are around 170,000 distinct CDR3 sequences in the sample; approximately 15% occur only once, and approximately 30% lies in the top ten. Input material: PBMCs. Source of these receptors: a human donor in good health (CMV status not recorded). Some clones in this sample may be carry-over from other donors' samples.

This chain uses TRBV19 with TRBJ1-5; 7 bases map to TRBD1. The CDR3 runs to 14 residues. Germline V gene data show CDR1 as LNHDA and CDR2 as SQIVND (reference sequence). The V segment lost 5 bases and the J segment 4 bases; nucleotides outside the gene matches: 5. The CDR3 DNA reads TGTGCCAGTAGTTCAGGGACAGCTAATCAGCCCCAGCATTTT. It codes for CASSSGTANQPQHF.

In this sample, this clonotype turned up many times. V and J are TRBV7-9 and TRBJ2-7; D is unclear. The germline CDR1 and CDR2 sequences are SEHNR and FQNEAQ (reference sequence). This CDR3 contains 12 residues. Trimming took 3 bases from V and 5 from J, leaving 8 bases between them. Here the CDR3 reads CASSFYANEQYF. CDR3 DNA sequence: TGTGCCAGCAGCTTCTACGCGAACGAGCAGTACTTC. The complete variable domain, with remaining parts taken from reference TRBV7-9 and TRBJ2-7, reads DTGVSQNPRHKITKRGQNVTFRCDPISEHNRLYWYRQTLGQGPEFLTYFQNEAQLEKSRLLSDRFSAERPKGSFSTLEIQRTEQGDSAMYLCASSFYANEQYFGPGTRLTVT.

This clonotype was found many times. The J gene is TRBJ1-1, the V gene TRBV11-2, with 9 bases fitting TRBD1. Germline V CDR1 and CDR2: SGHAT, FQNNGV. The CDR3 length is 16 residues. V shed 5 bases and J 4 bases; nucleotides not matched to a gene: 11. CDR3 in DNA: TGTGCCAGCAGCCCCGACAGGGGGAAGGGAGGCACTGAAGCTTTCTTT. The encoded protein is CASSPDRGKGGTEAFF.

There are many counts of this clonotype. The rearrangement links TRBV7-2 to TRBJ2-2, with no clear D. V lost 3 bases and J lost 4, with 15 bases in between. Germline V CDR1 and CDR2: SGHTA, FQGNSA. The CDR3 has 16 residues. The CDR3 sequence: CASSFSTGSGTGELFF. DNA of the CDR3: TGTGCCAGCAGCTTCAGTACGGGTTCGGGCACCGGGGAGCTGTTTTTT.

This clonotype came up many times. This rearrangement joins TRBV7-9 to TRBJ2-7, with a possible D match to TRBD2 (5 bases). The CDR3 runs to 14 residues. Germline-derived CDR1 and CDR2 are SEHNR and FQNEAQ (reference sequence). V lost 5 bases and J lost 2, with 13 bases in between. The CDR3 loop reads CASSPGLGTYEQYF. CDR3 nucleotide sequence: TGTGCCAGCAGCCCCGGACTGGGAACCTACGAGCAGTACTTC.

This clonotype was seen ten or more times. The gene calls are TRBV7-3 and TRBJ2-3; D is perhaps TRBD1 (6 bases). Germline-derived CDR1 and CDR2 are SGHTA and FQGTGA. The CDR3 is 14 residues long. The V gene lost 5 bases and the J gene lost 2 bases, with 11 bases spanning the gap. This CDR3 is CASSPGGFTDTQYF. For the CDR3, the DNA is TGTGCCAGCAGCCCTGGGGGCTTCACAGATACGCAGTATTTT.

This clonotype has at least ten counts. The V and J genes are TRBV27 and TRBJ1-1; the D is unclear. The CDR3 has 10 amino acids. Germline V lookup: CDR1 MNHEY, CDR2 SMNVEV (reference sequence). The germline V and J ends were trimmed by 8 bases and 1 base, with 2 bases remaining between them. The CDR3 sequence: CASGNTEAFF. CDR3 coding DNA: TGTGCCAGCGGGAACACTGAAGCTTTCTTT.

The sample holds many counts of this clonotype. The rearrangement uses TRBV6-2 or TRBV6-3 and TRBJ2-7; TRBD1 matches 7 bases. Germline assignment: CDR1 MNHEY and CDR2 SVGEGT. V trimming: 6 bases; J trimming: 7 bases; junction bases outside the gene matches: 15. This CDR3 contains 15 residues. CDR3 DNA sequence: TGTGCCAGCAGCGATCGGACAGGTACCATCGGTGAGCAGTACTTC. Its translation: CASSDRTGTIGEQYF.

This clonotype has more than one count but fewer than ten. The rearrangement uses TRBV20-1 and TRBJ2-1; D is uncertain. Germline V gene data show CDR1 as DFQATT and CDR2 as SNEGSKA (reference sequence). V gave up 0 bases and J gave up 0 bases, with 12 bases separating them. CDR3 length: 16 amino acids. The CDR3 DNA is TGCAGTGCTAGAGATGTTGGAGCCCCCTCCTACAATGAGCAGTTCTTC. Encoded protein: CSARDVGAPSYNEQFF.

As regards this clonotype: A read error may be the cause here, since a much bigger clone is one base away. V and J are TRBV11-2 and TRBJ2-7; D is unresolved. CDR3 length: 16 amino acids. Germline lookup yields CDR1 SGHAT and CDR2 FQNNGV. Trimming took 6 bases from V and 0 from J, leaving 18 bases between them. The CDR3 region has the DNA TGTGCCAGCAGACTTTATAACGGACCTCACTCCTACGAGCAGTACTTC. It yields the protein CASRLYNGPHSYEQYF.

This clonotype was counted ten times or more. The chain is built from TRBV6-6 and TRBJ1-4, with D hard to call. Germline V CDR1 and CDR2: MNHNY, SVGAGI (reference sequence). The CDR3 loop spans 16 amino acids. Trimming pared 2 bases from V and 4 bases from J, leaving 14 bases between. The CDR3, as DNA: TGTGCCAGCAGTTACATCGGGGATTATAGTAATGAAAAACTGTTTTTT. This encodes CASSYIGDYSNEKLFF.

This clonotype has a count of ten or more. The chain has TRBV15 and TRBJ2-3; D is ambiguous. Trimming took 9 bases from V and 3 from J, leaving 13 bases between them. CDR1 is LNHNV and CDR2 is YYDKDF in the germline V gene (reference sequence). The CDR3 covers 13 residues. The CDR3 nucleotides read TGTGCCACTAAAAAGGTGGAGACAGATACGCAGTATTTT. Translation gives CATKKVETDTQYF.